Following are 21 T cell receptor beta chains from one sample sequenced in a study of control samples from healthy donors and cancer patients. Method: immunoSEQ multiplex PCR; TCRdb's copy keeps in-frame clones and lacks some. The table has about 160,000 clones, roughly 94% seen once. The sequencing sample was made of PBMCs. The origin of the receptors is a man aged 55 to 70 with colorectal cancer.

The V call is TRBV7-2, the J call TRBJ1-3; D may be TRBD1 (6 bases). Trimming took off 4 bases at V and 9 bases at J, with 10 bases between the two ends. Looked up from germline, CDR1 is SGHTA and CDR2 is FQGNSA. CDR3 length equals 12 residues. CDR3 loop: CASSSDRVTIYF. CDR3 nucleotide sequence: TGTGCCAGCAGCTCGGACAGAGTCACCATATATTTT.

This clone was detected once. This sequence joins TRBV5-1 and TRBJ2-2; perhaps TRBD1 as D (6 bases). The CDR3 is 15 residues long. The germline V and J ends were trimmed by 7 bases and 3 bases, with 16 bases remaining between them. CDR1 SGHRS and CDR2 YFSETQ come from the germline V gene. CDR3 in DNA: TGCGCCAGCCGGAACAGGGCCGGAGACACCGGGGAGCTGTTTTTT. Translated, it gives CASRNRAGDTGELFF. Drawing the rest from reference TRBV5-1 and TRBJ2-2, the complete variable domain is KAGVTQTPRYLIKTRGQQVTLSCSPISGHRSVSWYQQTPGQGLQFLFEYFSETQRNKGNFPGRFSGRQFSNSRSEMNVSTLELGDSALYLCASRNRAGDTGELFFGEGSRLTVL.

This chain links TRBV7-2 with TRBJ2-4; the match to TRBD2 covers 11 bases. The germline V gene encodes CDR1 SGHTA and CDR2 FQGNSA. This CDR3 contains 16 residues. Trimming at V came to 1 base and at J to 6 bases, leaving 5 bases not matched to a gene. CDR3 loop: CASSLGSGGALNIQYF. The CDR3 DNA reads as TGTGCCAGCAGCTTAGGTAGCGGGGGGGCACTAAACATTCAGTACTTC.

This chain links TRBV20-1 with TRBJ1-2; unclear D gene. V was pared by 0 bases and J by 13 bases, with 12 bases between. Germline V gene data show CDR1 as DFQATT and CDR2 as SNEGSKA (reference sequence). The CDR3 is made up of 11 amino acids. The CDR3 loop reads CSAREGPPVTF. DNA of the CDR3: TGCAGTGCTAGAGAAGGACCGCCTGTCACCTTC.

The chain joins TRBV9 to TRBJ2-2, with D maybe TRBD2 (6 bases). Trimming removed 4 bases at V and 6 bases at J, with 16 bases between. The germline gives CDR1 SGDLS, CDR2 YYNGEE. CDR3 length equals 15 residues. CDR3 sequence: CASSTRGIDAGELFF. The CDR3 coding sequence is TGTGCCAGCAGCACCCGGGGGATTGACGCCGGGGAGCTGTTTTTT.

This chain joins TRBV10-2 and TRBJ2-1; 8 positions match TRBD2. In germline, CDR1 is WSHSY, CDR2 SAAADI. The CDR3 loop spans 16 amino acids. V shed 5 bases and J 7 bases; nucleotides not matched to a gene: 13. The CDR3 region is CASSPAGGGSANEQFF. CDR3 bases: TGCGCCAGCAGTCCCGCGGGCGGGGGGTCCGCTAATGAGCAGTTCTTC.

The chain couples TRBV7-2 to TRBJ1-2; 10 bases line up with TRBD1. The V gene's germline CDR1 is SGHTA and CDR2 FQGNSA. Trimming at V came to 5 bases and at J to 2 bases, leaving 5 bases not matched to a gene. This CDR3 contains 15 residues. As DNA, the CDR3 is TGTGCCAGCAGCACCGGGACAGGGGTCAACTATGGCTACACCTTC. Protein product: CASSTGTGVNYGYTF.

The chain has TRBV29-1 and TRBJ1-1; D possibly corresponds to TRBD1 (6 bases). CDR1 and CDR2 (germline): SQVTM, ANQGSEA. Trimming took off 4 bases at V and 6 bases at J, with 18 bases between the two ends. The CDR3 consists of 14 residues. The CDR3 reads CSVVTGFRTPEAFF. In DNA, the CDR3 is TGCAGCGTTGTTACAGGGTTCCGGACCCCTGAAGCTTTCTTT.

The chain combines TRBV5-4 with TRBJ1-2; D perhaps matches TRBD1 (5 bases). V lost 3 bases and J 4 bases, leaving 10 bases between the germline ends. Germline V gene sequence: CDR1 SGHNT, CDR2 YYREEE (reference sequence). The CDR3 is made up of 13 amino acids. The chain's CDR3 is CASSSGHIYGYTF. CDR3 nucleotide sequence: TGTGCCAGCAGCTCCGGACACATCTATGGCTACACCTTC.

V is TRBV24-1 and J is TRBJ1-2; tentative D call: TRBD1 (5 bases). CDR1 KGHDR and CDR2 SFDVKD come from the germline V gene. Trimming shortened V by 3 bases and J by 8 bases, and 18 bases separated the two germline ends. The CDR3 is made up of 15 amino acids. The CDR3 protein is CATSDATQGSKGYTF. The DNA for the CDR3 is TGTGCCACCAGTGATGCCACGCAGGGATCAAAGGGCTACACCTTC.

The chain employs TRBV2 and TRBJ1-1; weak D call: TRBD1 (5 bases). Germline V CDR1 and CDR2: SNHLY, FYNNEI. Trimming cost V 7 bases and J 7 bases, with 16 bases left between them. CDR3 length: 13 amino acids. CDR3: CASNRQQEVEAFF. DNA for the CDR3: TGTGCCAGCAACAGACAGCAGGAGGTTGAAGCTTTCTTT. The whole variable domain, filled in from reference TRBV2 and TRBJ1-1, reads EPEVTQTPSHQVTQMGQEVILRCVPISNHLYFYWYRQILGQKVEFLVSFYNNEISEKSEIFDDQFSVERPDGSNFTLKIRSTKLEDSAMYFCASNRQQEVEAFFGQGTRLTVV.

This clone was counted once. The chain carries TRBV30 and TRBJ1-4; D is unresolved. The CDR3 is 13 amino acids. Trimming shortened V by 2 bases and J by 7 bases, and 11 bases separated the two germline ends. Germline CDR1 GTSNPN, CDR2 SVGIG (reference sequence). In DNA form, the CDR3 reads TGTGCCTGGAGTTTCGTGTCCGGTGAAAAACTGTTTTTT. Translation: CAWSFVSGEKLFF.

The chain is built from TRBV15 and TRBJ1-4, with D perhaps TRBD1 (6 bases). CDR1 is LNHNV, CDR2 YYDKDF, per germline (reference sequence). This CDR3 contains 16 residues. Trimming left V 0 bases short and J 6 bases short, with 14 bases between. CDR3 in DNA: TGTGCCACCAGCAGAGATACTTATCAGGGGTATGAAAAACTGTTTTTT. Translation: CATSRDTYQGYEKLFF.

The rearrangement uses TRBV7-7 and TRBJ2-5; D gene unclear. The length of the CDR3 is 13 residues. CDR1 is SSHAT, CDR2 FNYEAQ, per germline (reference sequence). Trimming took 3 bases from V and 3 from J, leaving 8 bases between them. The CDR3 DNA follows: TGTGCCAGCAGCTTGGGCAGTAAAGAGACCCAGTACTTC. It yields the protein CASSLGSKETQYF.

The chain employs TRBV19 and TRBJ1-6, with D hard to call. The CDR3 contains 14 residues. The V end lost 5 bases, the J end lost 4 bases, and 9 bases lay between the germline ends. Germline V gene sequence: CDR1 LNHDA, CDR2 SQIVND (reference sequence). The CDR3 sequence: CASSVGPYNSPLHF. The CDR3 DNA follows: TGTGCCAGTAGTGTGGGCCCTTATAATTCACCCCTCCACTTT.

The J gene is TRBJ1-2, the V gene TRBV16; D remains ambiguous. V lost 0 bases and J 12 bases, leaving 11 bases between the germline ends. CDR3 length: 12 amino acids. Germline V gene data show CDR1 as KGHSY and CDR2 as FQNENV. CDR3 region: CASSQSGLGNTF. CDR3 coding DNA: TGTGCCAGCAGCCAATCGGGCCTCGGTAACACCTTC.

CDR3 residues: CASSGPFNTGELFF. In DNA form, the CDR3 reads TGTGCCAGCAGTGGACCCTTCAACACCGGGGAGCTGTTTTTT. The genes are TRBV11-2 and TRBJ2-2, with D uncertain. Trimming removed 6 bases at V and 2 bases at J, with 10 bases between. Germline V gene lookup returns CDR1 SGHAT and CDR2 FQNNGV. The CDR3 extends over 14 amino acids.

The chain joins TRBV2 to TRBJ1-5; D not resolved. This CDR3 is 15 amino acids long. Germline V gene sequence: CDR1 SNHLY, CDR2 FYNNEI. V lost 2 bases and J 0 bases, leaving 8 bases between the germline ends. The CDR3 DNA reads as TGTGCCAGCAGTGAAACGGATTATAGCAATCAGCCCCAGCATTTT. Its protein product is CASSETDYSNQPQHF.

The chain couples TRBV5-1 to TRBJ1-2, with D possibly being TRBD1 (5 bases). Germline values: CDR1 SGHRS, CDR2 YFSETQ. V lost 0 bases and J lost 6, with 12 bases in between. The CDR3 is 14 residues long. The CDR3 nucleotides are TGCGCCAGCAGCTTGGGGGGCAGGGCGGATGGCTACACCTTC. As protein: CASSLGGRADGYTF.

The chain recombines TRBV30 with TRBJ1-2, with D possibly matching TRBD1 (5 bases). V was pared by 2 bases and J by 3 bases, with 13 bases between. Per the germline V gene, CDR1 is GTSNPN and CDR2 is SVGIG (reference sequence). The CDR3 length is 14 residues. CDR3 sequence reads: CAWSSPPGDYGYTF. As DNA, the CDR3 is TGTGCCTGGAGTTCCCCGCCGGGGGACTATGGCTACACCTTC.

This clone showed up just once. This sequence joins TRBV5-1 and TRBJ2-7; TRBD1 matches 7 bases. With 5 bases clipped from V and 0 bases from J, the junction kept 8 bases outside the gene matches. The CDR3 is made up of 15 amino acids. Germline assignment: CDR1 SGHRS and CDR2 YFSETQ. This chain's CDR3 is CASSFQQGLSYEQYF. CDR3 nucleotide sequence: TGCGCCAGCAGTTTTCAACAGGGGCTCTCCTACGAGCAGTACTTC.